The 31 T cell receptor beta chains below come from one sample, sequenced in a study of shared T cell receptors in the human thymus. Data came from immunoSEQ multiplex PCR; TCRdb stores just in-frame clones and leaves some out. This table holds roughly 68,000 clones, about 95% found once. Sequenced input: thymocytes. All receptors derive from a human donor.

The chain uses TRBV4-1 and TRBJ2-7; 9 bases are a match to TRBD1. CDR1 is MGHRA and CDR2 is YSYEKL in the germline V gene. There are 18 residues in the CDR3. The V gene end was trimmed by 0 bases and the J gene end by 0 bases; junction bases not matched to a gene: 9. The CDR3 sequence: CASSQEAPVTGGSYEQYF. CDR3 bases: TGCGCCAGCAGCCAAGAGGCTCCGGTGACAGGGGGCTCCTACGAGCAGTACTTC.

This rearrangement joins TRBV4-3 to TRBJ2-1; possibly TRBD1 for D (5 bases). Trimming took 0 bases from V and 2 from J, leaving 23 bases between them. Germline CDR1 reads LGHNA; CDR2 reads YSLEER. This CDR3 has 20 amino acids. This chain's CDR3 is CASSQDDPPKTESPYNEQFF. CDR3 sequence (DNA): TGCGCCAGCAGCCAAGATGATCCACCGAAGACAGAATCGCCCTACAATGAGCAGTTCTTC.

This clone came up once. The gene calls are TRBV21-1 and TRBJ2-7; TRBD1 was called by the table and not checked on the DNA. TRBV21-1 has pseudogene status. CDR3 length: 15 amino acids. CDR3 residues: CASSVRVGRNYEQYF. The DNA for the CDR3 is TGTGCCAGCAGCGTTCGGGTGGGGCGGAACTACGAGCAGTACTTC.

CDR3 sequence (DNA): TGTGCCAGACCCAGGGGGGGCGTCTACGAGCAGTACTTC. Translated, it gives CARPRGGVYEQYF. The rearrangement links TRBV28 to TRBJ2-7; tentatively, D is TRBD1 or TRBD2 (7 bases each). Germline CDR1 reads MDHEN; CDR2 reads SYDVKM. Trimming left V 9 bases short and J 3 bases short, with 15 bases between. CDR3 length: 13 amino acids.

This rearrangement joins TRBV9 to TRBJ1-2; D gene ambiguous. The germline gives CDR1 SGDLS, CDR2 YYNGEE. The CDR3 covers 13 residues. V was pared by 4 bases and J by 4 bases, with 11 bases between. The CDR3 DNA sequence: TGTGCCAGCAGCCCTCCGGGTCCCTATGGCTACACCTTC. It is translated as CASSPPGPYGYTF.

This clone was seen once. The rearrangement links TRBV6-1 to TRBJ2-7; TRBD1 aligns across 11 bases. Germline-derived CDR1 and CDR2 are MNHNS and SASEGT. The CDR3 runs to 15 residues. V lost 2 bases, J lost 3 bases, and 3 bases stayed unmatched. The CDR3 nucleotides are TGTGCCAGCAGTGAAAGGACAGGGGGCAACTACGAGCAGTACTTC. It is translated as CASSERTGGNYEQYF.

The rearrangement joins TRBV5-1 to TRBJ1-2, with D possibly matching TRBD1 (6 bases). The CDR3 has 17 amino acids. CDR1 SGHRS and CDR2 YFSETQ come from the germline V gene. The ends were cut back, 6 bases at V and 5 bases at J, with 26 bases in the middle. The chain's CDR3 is CASTRGQEVLSGYGYTF. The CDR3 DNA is TGCGCCAGCACCCGGGGACAAGAAGTACTCTCCGGGTATGGCTACACCTTC.

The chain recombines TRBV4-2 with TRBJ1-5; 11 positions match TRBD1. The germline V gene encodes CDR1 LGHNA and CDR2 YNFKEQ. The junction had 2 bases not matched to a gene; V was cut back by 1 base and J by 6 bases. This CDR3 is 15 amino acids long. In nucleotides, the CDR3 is TGTGCCAGCAGCCAAGGGACAGGGGGCGGTCAGCCCCAGCATTTT. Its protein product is CASSQGTGGGQPQHF.

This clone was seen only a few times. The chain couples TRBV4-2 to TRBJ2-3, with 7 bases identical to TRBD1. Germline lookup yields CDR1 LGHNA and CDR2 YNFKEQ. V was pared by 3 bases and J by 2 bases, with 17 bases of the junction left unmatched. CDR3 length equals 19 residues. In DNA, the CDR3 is TGTGCCAGCAGCCACGGGAAAAGGGGACAGTTTATTTCCACAGATACGCAGTATTTT. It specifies CASSHGKRGQFISTDTQYF.

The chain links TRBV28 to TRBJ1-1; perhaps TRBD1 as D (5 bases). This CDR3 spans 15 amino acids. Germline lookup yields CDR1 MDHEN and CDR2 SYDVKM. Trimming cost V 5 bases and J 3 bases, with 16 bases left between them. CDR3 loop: CASSRTGVHHTEAFF. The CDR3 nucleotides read TGTGCCAGCAGTCGAACGGGGGTACATCACACTGAAGCTTTCTTT.

The DNA of the CDR3 is TGTGCCAGCAGTTTCGGGAGGCTGAATTCACCCCTCCACTTT. Encoded protein: CASSFGRLNSPLHF. The chain couples TRBV27 to TRBJ1-6; D uncertain. V gave up 3 bases and J gave up 7 bases, with 10 bases separating them. CDR1 is MNHEY and CDR2 is SMNVEV in the germline V gene (reference sequence). CDR3 size: 14 residues.

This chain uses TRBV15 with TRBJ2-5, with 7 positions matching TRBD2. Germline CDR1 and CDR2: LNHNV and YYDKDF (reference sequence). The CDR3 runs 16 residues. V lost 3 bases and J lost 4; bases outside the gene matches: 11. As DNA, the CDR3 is TGTGCCACCAGCAGCAAAGCAGCGGGAATGGGAGAGACCCAGTACTTC. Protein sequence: CATSSKAAGMGETQYF.

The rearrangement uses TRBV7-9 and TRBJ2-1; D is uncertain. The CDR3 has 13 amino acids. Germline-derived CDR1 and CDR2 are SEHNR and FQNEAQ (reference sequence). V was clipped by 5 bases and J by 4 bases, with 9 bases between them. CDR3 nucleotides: TGTGCCAGCAGCCTTACTGGATACAATGAGCAGTTCTTC. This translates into CASSLTGYNEQFF.

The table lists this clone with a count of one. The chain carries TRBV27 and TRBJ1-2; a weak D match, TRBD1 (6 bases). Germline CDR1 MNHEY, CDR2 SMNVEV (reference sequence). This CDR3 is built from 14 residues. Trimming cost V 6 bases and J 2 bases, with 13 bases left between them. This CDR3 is CASRQGDLNYGYTF. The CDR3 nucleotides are TGTGCCAGCAGACAGGGTGACCTAAACTATGGCTACACCTTC.

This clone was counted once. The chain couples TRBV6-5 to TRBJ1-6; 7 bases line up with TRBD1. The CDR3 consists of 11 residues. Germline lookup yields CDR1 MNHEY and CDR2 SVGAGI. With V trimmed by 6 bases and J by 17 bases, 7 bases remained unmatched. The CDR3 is CASSSPTGIHF. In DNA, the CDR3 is TGTGCCAGCAGCTCTCCGACAGGGATCCACTTT.

CDR3 in amino acids: CAAKWTGYPEAFF. CDR3 DNA: TGTGCCGCCAAGTGGACAGGGTACCCTGAAGCTTTCTTT. The chain couples TRBV19 to TRBJ1-1; 8 nucleotides line up with TRBD1. V was clipped by 11 bases and J by 6 bases; unmatched bases: 11. The CDR3 contains 13 residues. Per the germline V gene, CDR1 is LNHDA and CDR2 is SQIVND (reference sequence).

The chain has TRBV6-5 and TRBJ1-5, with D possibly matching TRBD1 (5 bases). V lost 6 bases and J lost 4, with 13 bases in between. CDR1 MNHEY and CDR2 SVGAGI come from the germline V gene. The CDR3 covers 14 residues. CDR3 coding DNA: TGTGCCAGCAGCCCTTGGGACTGTAATCAGCCCCAGCATTTT. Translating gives CASSPWDCNQPQHF.

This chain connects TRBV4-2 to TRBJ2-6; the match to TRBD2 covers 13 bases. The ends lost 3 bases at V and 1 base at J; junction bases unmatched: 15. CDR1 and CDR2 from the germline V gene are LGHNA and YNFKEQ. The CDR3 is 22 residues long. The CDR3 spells CASSQTSGGRFMWGSGANVLTF. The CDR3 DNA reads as TGTGCCAGCAGCCAGACTAGCGGGGGGAGATTCATGTGGGGATCTGGGGCCAACGTCCTGACTTTC.

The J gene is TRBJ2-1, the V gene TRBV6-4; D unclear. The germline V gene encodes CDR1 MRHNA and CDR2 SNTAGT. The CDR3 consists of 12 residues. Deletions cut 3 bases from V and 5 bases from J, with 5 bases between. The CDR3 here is CASSDSDNEQFF. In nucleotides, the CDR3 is TGTGCCAGCAGTGATTCGGACAATGAGCAGTTCTTC.

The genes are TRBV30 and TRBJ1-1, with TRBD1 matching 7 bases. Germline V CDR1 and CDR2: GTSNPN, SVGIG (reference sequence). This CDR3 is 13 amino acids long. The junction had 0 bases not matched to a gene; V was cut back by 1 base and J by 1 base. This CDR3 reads CAWSGQGNTEAFF. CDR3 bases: TGTGCCTGGAGTGGACAGGGGAACACTGAAGCTTTCTTT.

This chain's CDR3 is CASSPRGTSGNTIYF. In nucleotides, the CDR3 is TGTGCCAGCTCACCACGGGGGACCTCTGGAAACACCATATATTTT. V and J are TRBV18 and TRBJ1-3; perhaps TRBD1 as D (5 bases). The CDR3 length is 15 residues. Trimming took off 1 base at V and 0 bases at J, with 7 bases between the two ends. Germline V lookup: CDR1 KGHSH, CDR2 LQKENI.

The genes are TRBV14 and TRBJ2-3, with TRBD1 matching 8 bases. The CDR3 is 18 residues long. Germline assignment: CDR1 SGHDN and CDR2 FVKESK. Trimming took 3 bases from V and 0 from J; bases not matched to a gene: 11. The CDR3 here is CASSHRDRGNSSTDTQYF. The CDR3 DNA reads TGTGCCAGCAGCCACCGAGACAGGGGCAATTCTAGCACAGATACGCAGTATTTT.

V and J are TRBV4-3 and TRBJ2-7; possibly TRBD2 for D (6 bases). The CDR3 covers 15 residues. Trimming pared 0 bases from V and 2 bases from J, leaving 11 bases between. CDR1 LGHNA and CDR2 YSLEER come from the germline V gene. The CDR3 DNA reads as TGCGCCAGCAGCCAAGAAATGGGACTCACCTACGAGCAGTACTTC. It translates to CASSQEMGLTYEQYF.

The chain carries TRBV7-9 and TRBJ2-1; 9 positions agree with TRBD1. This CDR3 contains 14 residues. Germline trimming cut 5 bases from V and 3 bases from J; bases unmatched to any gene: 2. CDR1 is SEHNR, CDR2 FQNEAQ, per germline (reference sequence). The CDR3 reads CASSLGQGYNEQFF. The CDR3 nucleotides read TGTGCCAGCAGCCTGGGACAGGGCTACAATGAGCAGTTCTTC.

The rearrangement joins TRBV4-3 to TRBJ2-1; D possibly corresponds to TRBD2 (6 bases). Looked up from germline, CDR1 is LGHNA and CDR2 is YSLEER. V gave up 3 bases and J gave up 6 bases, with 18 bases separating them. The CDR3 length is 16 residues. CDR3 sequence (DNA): TGCGCCAGCAGCCAGACTCCGGGACTTAAGGCCAATGAGCAGTTCTTC. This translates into CASSQTPGLKANEQFF.

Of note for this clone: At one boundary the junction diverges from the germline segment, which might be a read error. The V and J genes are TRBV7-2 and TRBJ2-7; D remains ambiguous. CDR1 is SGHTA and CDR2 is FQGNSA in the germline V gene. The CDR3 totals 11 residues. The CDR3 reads CASSSRGLSEF. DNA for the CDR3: TGTGCCAGCAGCTCACGTGGGCTGAGTGAATTC.

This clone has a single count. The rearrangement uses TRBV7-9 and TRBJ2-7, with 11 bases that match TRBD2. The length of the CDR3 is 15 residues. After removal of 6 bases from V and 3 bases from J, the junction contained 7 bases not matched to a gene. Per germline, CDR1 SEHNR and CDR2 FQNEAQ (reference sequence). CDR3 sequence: CASRNTSGGYYEQYF. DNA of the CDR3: TGTGCCAGCAGAAACACTAGCGGGGGCTACTACGAGCAGTACTTC. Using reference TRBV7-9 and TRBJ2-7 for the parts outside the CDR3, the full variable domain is DTGVSQNPRHKITKRGQNVTFRCDPISEHNRLYWYRQTLGQGPEFLTYFQNEAQLEKSRLLSDRFSAERPKGSFSTLEIQRTEQGDSAMYLCASRNTSGGYYEQYFGPGTRLTVT.

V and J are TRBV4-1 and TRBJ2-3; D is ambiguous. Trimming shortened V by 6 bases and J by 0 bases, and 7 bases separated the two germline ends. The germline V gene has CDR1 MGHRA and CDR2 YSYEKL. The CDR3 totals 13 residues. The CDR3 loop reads CASRGKSTDTQYF. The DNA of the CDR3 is TGCGCCAGCAGAGGCAAGAGCACAGATACGCAGTATTTT.

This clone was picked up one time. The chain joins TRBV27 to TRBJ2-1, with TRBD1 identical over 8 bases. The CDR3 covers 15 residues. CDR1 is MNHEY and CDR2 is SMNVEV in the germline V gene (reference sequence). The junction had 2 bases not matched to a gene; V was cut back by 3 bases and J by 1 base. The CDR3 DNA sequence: TGTGCCAGCAGTTTCGACAGGGGTTCCTACAATGAGCAGTTCTTC. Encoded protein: CASSFDRGSYNEQFF.

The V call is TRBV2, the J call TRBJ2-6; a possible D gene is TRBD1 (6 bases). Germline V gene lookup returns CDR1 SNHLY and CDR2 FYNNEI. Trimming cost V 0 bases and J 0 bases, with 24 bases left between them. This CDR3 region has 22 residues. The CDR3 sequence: CASSEAEYLELVGGSGANVLTF. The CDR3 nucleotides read TGTGCCAGCAGTGAAGCGGAATACCTTGAGTTGGTAGGGGGCTCTGGGGCCAACGTCCTGACTTTC.

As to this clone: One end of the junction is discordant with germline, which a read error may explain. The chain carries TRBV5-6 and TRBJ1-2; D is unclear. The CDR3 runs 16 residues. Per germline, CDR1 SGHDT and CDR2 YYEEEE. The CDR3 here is CASSLLFFADDTGPFF. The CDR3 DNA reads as TGTGCCAGCAGCTTGCTCTTCTTTGCTGATGATACCGGGCCTTTCTTC. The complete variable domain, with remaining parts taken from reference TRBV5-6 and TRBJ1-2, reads DAGVTQSPTHLIKTRGQQVTLRCSPKSGHDTVSWYQQALGQGPQFIFQYYEEEERQRGNFPDRFSGHQFPNYSSELNVNALLLGDSALYLCASSLLFFADDTGPFFGSGTRLTVV.